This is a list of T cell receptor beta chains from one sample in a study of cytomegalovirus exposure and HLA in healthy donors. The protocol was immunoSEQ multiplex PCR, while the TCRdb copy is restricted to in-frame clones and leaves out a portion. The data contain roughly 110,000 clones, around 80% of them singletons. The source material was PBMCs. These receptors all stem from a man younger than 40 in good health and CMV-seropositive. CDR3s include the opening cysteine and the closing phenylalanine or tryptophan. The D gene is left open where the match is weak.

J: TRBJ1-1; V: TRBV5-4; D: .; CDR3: CASSWGQNTEAFF
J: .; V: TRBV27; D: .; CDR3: CASSLTPYSLVEQYF
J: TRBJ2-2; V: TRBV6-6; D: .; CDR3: CASRPAGIIGTGELFF
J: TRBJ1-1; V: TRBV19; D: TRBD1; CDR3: CASSTRQGRTQNTEAFF
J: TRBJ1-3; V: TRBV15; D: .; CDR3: CATSRDRSGGSGNTIYF
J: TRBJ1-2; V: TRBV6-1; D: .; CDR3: CASSYPGGYGYTF
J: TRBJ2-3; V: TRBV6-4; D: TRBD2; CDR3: CASSEERGAVTDTQYF
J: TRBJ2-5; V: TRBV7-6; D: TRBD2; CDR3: CASSILKRGGPETQYF
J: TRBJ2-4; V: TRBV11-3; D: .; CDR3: CASAITHLRGDSQYF
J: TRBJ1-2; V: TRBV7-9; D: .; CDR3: CASSLGAYSGYTF
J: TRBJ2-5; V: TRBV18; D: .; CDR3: CASSPPRQQETQYF
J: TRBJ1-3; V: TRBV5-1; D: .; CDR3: CASSLLRGSGNTIYF
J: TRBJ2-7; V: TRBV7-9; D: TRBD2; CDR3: CSSSLAGRENEQYF
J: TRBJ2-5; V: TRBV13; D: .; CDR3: CASIPEWETQYF
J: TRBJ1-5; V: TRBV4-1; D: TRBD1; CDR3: CASSQDDRERPQHF
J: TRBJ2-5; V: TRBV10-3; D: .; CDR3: CAITEIGWGEQYF
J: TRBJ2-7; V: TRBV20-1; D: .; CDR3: CSARDLDRTYF
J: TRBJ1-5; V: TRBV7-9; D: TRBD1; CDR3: CSSSPGGTNQPQHF
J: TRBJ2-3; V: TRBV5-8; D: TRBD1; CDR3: CASRPTGGWDTQYF
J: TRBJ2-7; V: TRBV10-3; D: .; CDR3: CAISESRLTPYEQYF
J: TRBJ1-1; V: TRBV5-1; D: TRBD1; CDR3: CASSLDRGNTEAFF
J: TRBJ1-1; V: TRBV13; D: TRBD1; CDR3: CASSLGQGGNTEAFF
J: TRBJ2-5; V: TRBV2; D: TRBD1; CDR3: CASRDRGPETQYF
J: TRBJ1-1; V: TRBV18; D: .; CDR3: CASSPRGNTEAFF
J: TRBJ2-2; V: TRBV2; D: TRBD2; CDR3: CASRPGLAGITGELFF
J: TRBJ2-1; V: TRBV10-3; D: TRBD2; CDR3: CAISVGLAGGVFF
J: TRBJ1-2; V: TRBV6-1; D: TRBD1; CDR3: CASRRTGDYGYTF
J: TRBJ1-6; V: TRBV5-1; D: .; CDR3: CASSFTGQLNSPLHF
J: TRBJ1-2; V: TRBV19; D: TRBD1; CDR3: CASSPRGQGPISWYGYTF
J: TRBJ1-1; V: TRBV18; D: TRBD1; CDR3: CASSHDRVNTEAFF
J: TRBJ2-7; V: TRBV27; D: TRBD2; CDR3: CASSLLAGGPEQYF
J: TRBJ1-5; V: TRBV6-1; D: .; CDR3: CASQRGSDMQPQHF
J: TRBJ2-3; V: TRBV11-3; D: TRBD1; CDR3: CASSSRTGFDTQYF
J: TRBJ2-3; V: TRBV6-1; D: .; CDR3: CASSERRGGEITDTQYF
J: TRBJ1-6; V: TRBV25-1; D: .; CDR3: CASSDSGGKNSPLHF
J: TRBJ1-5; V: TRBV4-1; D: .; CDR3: CASSQGGVSNQPQHF
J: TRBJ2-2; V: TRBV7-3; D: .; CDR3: CASSPKRTGELFF
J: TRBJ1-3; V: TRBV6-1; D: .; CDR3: CASSSTTGSGNTIYF